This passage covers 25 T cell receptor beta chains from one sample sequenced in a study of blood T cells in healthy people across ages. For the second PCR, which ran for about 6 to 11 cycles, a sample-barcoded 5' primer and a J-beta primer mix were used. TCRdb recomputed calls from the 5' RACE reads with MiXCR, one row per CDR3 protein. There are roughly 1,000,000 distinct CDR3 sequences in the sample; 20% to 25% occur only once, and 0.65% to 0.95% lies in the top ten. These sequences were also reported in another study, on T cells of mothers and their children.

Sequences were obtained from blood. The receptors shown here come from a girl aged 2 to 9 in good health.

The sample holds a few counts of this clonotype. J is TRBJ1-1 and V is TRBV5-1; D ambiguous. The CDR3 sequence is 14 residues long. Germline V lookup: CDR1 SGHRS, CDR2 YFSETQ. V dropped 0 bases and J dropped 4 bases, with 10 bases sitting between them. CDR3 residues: CASSLDGRSTEAFF. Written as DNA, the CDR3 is TGCGCCAGCAGCTTGGATGGGAGGTCCACTGAAGCTTTCTTT.

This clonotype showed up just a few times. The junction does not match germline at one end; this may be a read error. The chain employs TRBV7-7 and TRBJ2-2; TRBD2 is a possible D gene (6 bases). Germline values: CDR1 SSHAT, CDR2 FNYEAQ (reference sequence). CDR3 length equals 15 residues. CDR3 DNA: TGTGCTAGCAGCTTAATCGGTGGGGAGGCCGGGGAGCTGTTTTTT. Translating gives CASSLIGGEAGELFF. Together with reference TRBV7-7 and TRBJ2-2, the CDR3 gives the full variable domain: GAGVSQSPRYKVTKRGQDVTLRCDPISSHATLYWYQQALGQGPEFLTYFNYEAQPDKSGLPSDRFSAERPEGSISTLTIQRTEQRDSAMYRCASSLIGGEAGELFFGEGSRLTVL.

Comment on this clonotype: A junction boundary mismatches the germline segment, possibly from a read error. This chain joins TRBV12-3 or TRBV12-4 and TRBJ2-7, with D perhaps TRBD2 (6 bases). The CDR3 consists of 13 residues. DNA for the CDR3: TGTGCCAGCAGTCTAGCGACACCGCGCGAGCAGTACTTC. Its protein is CASSLATPREQYF.

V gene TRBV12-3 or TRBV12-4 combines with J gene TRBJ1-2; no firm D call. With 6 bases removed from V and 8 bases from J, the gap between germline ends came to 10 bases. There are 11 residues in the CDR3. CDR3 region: CASSQGWGYTF. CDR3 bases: TGTGCCAGCAGCCAAGGGTGGGGCTACACCTTC.

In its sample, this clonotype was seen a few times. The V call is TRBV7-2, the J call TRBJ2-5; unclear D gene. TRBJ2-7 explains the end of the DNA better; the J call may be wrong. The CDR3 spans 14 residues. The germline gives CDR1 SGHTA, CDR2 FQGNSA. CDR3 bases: TGTGCCAGCAGCTTAGATCCCCCGGGCTACGAGCAGTACTTC. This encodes CASSLDPPGYEQYF.

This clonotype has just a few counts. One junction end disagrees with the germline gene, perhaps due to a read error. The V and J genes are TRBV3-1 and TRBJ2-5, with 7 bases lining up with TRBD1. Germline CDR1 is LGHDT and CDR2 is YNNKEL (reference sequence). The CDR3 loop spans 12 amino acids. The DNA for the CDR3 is TGTGCCAGCAGCCAAGATGACAGGGAGAGGTTCTTC. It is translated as CASSQDDRERFF.

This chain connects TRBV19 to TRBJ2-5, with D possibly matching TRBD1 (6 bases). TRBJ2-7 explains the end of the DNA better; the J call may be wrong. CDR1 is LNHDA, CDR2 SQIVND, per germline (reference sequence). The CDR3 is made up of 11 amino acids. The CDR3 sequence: CASMGAHEQYV. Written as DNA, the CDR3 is TGTGCCAGTATGGGGGCCCACGAGCAGTACGTC.

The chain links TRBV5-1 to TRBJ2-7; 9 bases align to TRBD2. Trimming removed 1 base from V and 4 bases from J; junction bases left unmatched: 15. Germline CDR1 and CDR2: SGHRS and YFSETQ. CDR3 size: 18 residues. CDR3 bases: TGCGCCAGCAGCTTGAGAGGGTCTAGCGGGGACTTTTATTACGAGCAGTACTTC. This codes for CASSLRGSSGDFYYEQYF. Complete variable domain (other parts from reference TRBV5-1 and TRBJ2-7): KAGVTQTPRYLIKTRGQQVTLSCSPISGHRSVSWYQQTPGQGLQFLFEYFSETQRNKGNFPGRFSGRQFSNSRSEMNVSTLELGDSALYLCASSLRGSSGDFYYEQYFGPGTRLTVT.

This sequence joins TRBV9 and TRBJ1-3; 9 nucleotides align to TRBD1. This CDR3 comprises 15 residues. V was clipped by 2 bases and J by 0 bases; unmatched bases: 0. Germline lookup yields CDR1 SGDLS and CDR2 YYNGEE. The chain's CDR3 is CASSVGQGSGNTIYF. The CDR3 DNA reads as TGTGCCAGCAGCGTGGGACAGGGCTCTGGAAACACCATATATTTT. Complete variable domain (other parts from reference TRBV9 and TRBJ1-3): DSGVTQTPKHLITATGQRVTLRCSPRSGDLSVYWYQQSLDQGLQFLIQYYNGEERAKGNILERFSAQQFPDLHSELNLSSLELGDSALYFCASSVGQGSGNTIYFGEGSWLTVV.

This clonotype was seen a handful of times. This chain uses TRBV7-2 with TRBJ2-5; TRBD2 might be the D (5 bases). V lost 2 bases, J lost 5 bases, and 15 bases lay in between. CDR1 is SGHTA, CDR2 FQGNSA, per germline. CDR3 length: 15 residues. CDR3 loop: CASSLHLAMEETQYF. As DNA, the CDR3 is TGTGCCAGCAGCTTACACCTAGCTATGGAGGAGACCCAGTACTTC.

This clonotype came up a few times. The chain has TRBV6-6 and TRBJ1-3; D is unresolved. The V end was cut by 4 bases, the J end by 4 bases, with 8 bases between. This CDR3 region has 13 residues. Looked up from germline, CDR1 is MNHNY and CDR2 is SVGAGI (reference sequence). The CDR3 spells CASSFLQGNTIYF. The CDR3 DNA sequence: TGTGCCAGCAGTTTCCTCCAGGGAAACACCATATATTTT.

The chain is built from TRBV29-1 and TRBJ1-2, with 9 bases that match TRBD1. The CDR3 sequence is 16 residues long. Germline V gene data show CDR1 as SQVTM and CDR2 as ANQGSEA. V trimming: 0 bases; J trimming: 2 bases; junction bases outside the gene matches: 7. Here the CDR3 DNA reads TGCAGCGTTGAAGATCGTGGGGACAGGGAAAACTATGGCTACACCTTC. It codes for CSVEDRGDRENYGYTF.

The CDR3 is CASSQAGGFYGYTF. CDR3 in DNA: TGTGCCAGCAGCCAAGCGGGCGGGTTCTATGGCTACACCTTC. J is TRBJ1-2 and V is TRBV6-5; no clear D. V was shortened by 6 bases and J by 4 bases, with 15 bases between the two germline ends. CDR1 and CDR2 (germline): MNHEY, SVGAGI. CDR3 length equals 14 residues.

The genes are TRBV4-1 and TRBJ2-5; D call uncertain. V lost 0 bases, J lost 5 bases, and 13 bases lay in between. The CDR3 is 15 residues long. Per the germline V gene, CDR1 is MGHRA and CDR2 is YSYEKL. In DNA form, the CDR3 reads TGCGCCAGCAGCCAAGATCCGGGTACTTCGGAGACCCAGTACTTC. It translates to CASSQDPGTSETQYF.

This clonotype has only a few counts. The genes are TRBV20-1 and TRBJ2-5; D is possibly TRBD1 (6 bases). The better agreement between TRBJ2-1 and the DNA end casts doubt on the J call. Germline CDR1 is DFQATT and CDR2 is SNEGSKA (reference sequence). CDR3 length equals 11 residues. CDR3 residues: CSAQQGREQFF. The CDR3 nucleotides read TGCAGTGCCCAACAGGGCCGAGAGCAGTTCTTC.

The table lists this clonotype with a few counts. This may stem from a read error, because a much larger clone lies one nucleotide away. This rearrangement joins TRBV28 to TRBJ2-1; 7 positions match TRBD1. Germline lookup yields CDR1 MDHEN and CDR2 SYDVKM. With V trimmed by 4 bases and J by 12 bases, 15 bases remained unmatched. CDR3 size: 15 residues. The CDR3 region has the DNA TGTGCCAGCAGTTCACCCGGCGCAGGGGGAGATGTGCAGTTCTTC. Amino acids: CASSSPGAGGDVQFF.

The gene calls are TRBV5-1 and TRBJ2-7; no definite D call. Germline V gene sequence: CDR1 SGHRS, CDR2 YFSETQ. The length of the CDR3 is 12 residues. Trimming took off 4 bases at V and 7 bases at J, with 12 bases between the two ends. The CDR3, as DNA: TGCGCCAGCAGCCCGTATTTGGAGGAGCAGTACTTC. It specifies CASSPYLEEQYF.

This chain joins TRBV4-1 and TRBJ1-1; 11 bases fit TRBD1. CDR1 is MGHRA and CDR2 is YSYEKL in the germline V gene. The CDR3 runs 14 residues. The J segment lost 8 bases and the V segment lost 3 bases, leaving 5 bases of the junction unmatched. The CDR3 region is CASSHAGQGAEAFF. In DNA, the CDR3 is TGCGCCAGCAGCCACGCCGGACAGGGGGCGGAAGCTTTCTTT.

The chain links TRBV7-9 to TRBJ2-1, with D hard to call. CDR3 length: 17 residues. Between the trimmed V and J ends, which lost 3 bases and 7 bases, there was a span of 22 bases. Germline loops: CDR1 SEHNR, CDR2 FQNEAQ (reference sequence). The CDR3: CASSFPLGQKPKNEQFF. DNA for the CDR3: TGTGCCAGCAGCTTCCCTTTGGGCCAAAAACCAAAGAATGAGCAGTTCTTC.

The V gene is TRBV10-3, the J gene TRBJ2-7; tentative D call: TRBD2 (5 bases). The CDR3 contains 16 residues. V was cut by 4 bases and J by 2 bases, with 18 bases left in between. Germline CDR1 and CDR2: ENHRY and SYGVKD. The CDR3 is CAISGVAEDLTYEQYF. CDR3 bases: TGTGCCATCAGTGGGGTGGCGGAGGACCTCACCTACGAGCAGTACTTC.

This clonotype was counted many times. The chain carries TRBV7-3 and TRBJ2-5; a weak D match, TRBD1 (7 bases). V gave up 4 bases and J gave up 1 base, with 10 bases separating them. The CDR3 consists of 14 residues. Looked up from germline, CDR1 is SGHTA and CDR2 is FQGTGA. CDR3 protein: CASSSGGSQETQYF. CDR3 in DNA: TGTGCCAGCAGCTCAGGGGGGAGCCAAGAGACCCAGTACTTC.

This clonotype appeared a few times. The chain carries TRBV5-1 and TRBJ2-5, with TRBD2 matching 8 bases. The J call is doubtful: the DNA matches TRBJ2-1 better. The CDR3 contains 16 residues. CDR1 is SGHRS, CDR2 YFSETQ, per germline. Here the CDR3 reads CASSPGPLAVDNEQFF. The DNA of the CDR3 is TGCGCCAGCAGCCCCGGGCCACTAGCGGTAGACAATGAGCAGTTCTTC.

The CDR3, as DNA: TGCAGTGCGCCACAGGAGGAGACCCAGTACTTC. Translating gives CSAPQEETQYF. The V call is TRBV20-1, the J call TRBJ2-5; D is possibly TRBD1 (5 bases). Germline V gene lookup returns CDR1 DFQATT and CDR2 SNEGSKA (reference sequence). The CDR3 runs 11 residues. Trimming took off 6 bases at V and 5 bases at J, with 10 bases between the two ends.

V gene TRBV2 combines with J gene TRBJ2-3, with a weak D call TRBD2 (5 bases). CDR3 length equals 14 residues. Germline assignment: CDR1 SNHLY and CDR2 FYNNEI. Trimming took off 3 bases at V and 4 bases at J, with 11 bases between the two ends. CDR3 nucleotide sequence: TGTGCCAGCAGTGAGTGGGAGAGGTCAGATACGCAGTATTTT. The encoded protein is CASSEWERSDTQYF. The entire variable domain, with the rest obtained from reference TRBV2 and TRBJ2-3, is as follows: EPEVTQTPSHQVTQMGQEVILRCVPISNHLYFYWYRQILGQKVEFLVSFYNNEISEKSEIFDDQFSVERPDGSNFTLKIRSTKLEDSAMYFCASSEWERSDTQYFGPGTRLTVL.

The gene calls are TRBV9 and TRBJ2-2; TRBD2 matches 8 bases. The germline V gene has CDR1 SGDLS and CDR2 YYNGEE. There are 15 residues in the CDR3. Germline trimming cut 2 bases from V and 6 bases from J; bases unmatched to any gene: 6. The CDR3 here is CASSVGTSPAGELFF. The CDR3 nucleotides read TGTGCCAGCAGCGTCGGGACTAGTCCGGCCGGGGAGCTGTTTTTT. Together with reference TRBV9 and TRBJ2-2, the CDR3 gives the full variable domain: DSGVTQTPKHLITATGQRVTLRCSPRSGDLSVYWYQQSLDQGLQFLIQYYNGEERAKGNILERFSAQQFPDLHSELNLSSLELGDSALYFCASSVGTSPAGELFFGEGSRLTVL.